This T cell receptor beta chain was sequenced during a study of identifying expanded T cells in peripheral blood. Study-wide points: Over two and four weeks, about 16 and 20 clones changed, versus 1.2 between replicates. Across healthy donors, higher total template counts meant significantly greater roughly 2-week count variance.

In its sample, this clone was seen once. Its target is not known. The germline V gene has CDR1 SGDLS and CDR2 YYNGEE. CDR3 size: 16 residues. V lost 0 bases and J 0 bases, leaving 10 bases between the germline ends. Clones were sequenced by immunoSEQ multiplex PCR, and TCRdb holds only the in-frame ones, with some missing. The sample lists 91,000 or so clones; 85% to 90% were seen once. Input material: blood. The clonotype originates from a person aged 18-70 years in good health. The J gene is TRBJ1-3, the V gene TRBV9; unclear D gene. The CDR3 nucleotides read TGTGCCAGCAGCGTAGCGGTAGAGCCCTCTGGAAACACCATATATTTT. It encodes CASSVAVEPSGNTIYF.